Shown below are 23 T cell receptor beta chains from a single sample sequenced in a study of T cell repertoires in cytomegalovirus infection. TCRdb passed the reads through MiXCR, listing each CDR3 protein once. Here the sample spans around 630,000 distinct CDR3 sequences, 24% being singletons. Sequencing was performed on CD8+ T cells from PBMCs. The receptors come from a human donor in good health (CMV status not recorded). Some clones in this sample may be carry-over from other donors' samples.

The genes are TRBV19 and TRBJ2-1; no definite D call. The V gene lost 4 bases and the J gene lost 2 bases, with 12 bases spanning the gap. The CDR3 spans 15 residues. From germline, CDR1 is LNHDA and CDR2 SQIVND (reference sequence). CDR3: CASSNEGLAYNEQFF. DNA for the CDR3: TGTGCCAGTAGTAATGAAGGTCTCGCCTACAATGAGCAGTTCTTC.

The chain recombines TRBV24-1 with TRBJ1-2, with TRBD1 as a possible D gene (5 bases). The V end lost 7 bases, the J end lost 4 bases, and 12 bases lay between the germline ends. CDR3 size: 13 residues. Germline-derived CDR1 and CDR2 are KGHDR and SFDVKD. The chain's CDR3 is CATSGGVGYGYTF. CDR3 DNA sequence: TGTGCCACCAGCGGAGGGGTCGGCTATGGCTACACCTTC.

To note about this clonotype: This sequence may be a read error, since a much larger clone differs from it by one base. The chain couples TRBV7-6 to TRBJ2-3; 10 bases fit TRBD1. The end of the DNA aligns better with TRBJ1-5, so the J call may be wrong. This CDR3 has 17 residues. Germline CDR1 reads SGHVS; CDR2 reads FNYEAQ. Written as DNA, the CDR3 is TGTGCCAGCAGCCCGAGACTCGAGACAGGGGGCACAGATACGCAGCATTTT. Its translation: CASSPRLETGGTDTQHF.

At least ten counts were recorded for this clonotype. V and J are TRBV7-9 and TRBJ1-2; maybe TRBD1 (5 bases). Trimming pared 5 bases from V and 3 bases from J, leaving 13 bases between. The germline V gene has CDR1 SEHNR and CDR2 FQNEAQ (reference sequence). The CDR3 runs 14 residues. CDR3 nucleotide sequence: TGTGCCAGCAGCCGTCCGGGGCCCGACTATGGCTACACCTTC. Amino acids: CASSRPGPDYGYTF.

The CDR3 reads CSARFGYGYTF. CDR3 coding DNA: TGCAGTGCTAGATTCGGCTATGGCTACACCTTC. V and J are TRBV20-1 and TRBJ1-2; D is undetermined. This CDR3 region has 11 residues. V was pared by 2 bases and J by 4 bases, with 5 bases between. From germline, CDR1 is DFQATT and CDR2 SNEGSKA (reference sequence).

There are many counts of this clonotype. The chain combines TRBV7-6 with TRBJ1-1, with TRBD1 matching 9 bases. CDR3 length: 16 residues. Germline assignment: CDR1 SGHVS and CDR2 FNYEAQ. After removal of 0 bases from V and 1 base from J, the junction contained 3 bases not matched to a gene. The CDR3 DNA reads TGTGCCAGCAGCTTAGCTCTGGACAGGGGGAACACTGAAGCTTTCTTT. Protein product: CASSLALDRGNTEAFF.

The V call is TRBV2, the J call TRBJ2-7; 9 bases match TRBD1. V gave up 7 bases and J gave up 4 bases; unmatched junction bases: 8. Germline V lookup: CDR1 SNHLY, CDR2 FYNNEI. This CDR3 has 14 residues. CDR3 amino acids: CASNGAGTGYEQYF. CDR3 nucleotides: TGTGCCAGCAATGGGGCAGGGACAGGGTACGAGCAGTACTTC.

The chain uses TRBV6-6 and TRBJ2-7; the D gene is possibly TRBD2 (5 bases). V was shortened by 0 bases and J by 7 bases, with 13 bases between the two germline ends. The CDR3 contains 14 residues. Looked up from germline, CDR1 is MNHNY and CDR2 is SVGAGI (reference sequence). The CDR3, as DNA: TGTGCCAGCAGTTACTCCGACGGGGTACGGGAGCAGTACGTC. Translated: CASSYSDGVREQYV.

The chain has TRBV7-9 and TRBJ1-4; D might be TRBD1 (5 bases). Trimming took 4 bases from V and 8 from J, leaving 11 bases between them. CDR1 and CDR2 (germline): SEHNR, FQNEAQ (reference sequence). The CDR3 spans 13 residues. The CDR3 coding sequence is TGTGCCAGCAGCTCCTCGGGACGGGAAAAACTGTTTTTT. This codes for CASSSSGREKLFF. Full variable domain (missing parts from reference TRBV7-9 and TRBJ1-4): DTGVSQNPRHKITKRGQNVTFRCDPISEHNRLYWYRQTLGQGPEFLTYFQNEAQLEKSRLLSDRFSAERPKGSFSTLEIQRTEQGDSAMYLCASSSSGREKLFFGSGTQLSVL.

V usage is TRBV6-5 and J usage is TRBJ1-2; TRBD1 aligns across 11 bases. The CDR3 is 15 residues long. V was clipped by 5 bases and J by 6 bases; unmatched bases: 8. The germline gives CDR1 MNHEY, CDR2 SVGAGI. This CDR3 is CASSRTGGRLDGYTF. In DNA form, the CDR3 reads TGTGCCAGCAGTCGGACAGGGGGCAGGTTGGATGGCTACACCTTC.

This clonotype came up many times. The J gene is TRBJ2-7, the V gene TRBV7-2; D gene uncertain. Germline V lookup: CDR1 SGHTA, CDR2 FQGNSA. The CDR3 sequence is 13 residues long. V was shortened by 5 bases and J by 6 bases, with 14 bases between the two germline ends. CDR3 nucleotide sequence: TGTGCCAGCAGCCCGGCCGCCACGGGCGAGCAGTACTTC. It yields the protein CASSPAATGEQYF.

The gene calls are TRBV5-5 and TRBJ1-1, with D hard to call. The CDR3 runs 12 residues. Germline CDR1 and CDR2: SGHKS and YYEKEE (reference sequence). Trimming removed 4 bases at V and 10 bases at J, with 14 bases between. CDR3 sequence (DNA): TGTGCCAGCAGCGACCCGGTGAAGGGAGCTTTCTTT. Translated, it gives CASSDPVKGAFF.

In this sample, this clonotype turned up a few times. The chain joins TRBV6-5 to TRBJ2-2; D is possibly TRBD1 (6 bases). The CDR3 contains 14 residues. The V end lost 4 bases, the J end lost 2 bases, and 8 bases lay between the germline ends. Germline values: CDR1 MNHEY, CDR2 SVGAGI. The DNA of the CDR3 is TGTGCCAGCAGTTGGACAGACAACACCGGGGAGCTGTTTTTT. Translating gives CASSWTDNTGELFF.

This clonotype came up many times. The V call is TRBV5-1, the J call TRBJ2-1; 8 nucleotides match TRBD1. V lost 2 bases to trimming and J lost 7 bases; unmatched junction nucleotides: 14. CDR1 is SGHRS, CDR2 YFSETQ, per germline. The length of the CDR3 is 17 residues. The CDR3 sequence: CASSFGAGGGRVNEQFF. The CDR3 DNA reads TGCGCCAGCAGCTTCGGGGCAGGGGGCGGCCGGGTGAATGAGCAGTTCTTC.

This clonotype has ten or more counts. The chain combines TRBV7-9 with TRBJ2-7; D is undetermined. The CDR3 is 13 amino acids. The germline V gene encodes CDR1 SEHNR and CDR2 FQNEAQ (reference sequence). Trimming stripped 5 bases from V and 0 bases from J, with 8 bases between. Here the CDR3 reads CASSPRSSYEQYV. Here the CDR3 DNA reads TGTGCCAGCAGCCCTCGGAGCTCCTACGAGCAGTACGTC.

This clonotype was seen at least ten times. V and J are TRBV7-4 and TRBJ1-3; tentatively, D is TRBD1 (6 bases). The germline V and J ends were trimmed by 3 bases and 0 bases, with 9 bases remaining between them. The CDR3 loop spans 15 amino acids. Germline CDR1 and CDR2: SGHVT and SQSDAQ. The CDR3 DNA reads as TGTGCCAGCAGCTTCCGACAGGCCTCTGGAAACACCATATATTTT. Amino acid sequence: CASSFRQASGNTIYF.

The rearrangement uses TRBV7-9 and TRBJ2-1, with D hard to call. V lost 1 base, J lost 10 bases, and 11 bases lay in between. The CDR3 length is 13 residues. Per germline, CDR1 SEHNR and CDR2 FQNEAQ (reference sequence). The CDR3 here is CASSLVWAREQFF. The CDR3 DNA reads as TGTGCCAGCAGCTTAGTGTGGGCAAGAGAGCAGTTCTTC.

The rearrangement uses TRBV10-3 and TRBJ2-5; no firm D call. The CDR3 sequence is 15 residues long. Germline lookup yields CDR1 ENHRY and CDR2 SYGVKD. Trimming stripped 4 bases from V and 2 bases from J, with 14 bases between. CDR3 nucleotides: TGTGCCATCAGTGGAGGAACTCGGACGCAAGAGACCCAGTACTTC. Its protein product is CAISGGTRTQETQYF.

The genes are TRBV7-6 and TRBJ1-6, with 12 bases lining up with TRBD1. CDR3 length equals 17 residues. CDR1 is SGHVS, CDR2 FNYEAQ, per germline. J lost 7 bases, V lost 1 base, and 5 bases had no gene match. CDR3 DNA: TGTGCCAGCAGCTTAGGCCGGGACAGGGGGCGGAATTCACCCCTCCACTTT. It encodes CASSLGRDRGRNSPLHF.

The rearrangement joins TRBV29-1 to TRBJ1-2, with D unclear. V was trimmed by 5 bases and J by 2 bases, leaving 9 bases between them. The CDR3 is 12 amino acids. CDR1 and CDR2 (germline): SQVTM, ANQGSEA. The CDR3 loop is CSVSARNYGYTF. The CDR3 DNA sequence: TGCAGCGTTTCGGCCCGAAACTATGGCTACACCTTC.

The chain is built from TRBV15 and TRBJ1-2; D is undetermined. The CDR3 is made up of 18 amino acids. Looked up from germline, CDR1 is LNHNV and CDR2 is YYDKDF (reference sequence). The V end lost 1 base, the J end lost 3 bases, and 21 bases lay between the germline ends. The CDR3 nucleotides are TGTGCCACCAGCAGAGGTCTAAACCGGGCCCTCAAAGACTATGGCTACACCTTC. It yields the protein CATSRGLNRALKDYGYTF.

In its sample, this clonotype was seen many times. The rearrangement uses TRBV5-1 and TRBJ2-1; D perhaps matches TRBD1 (6 bases). The ends were cut back, 4 bases at V and 0 bases at J, with 14 bases in the middle. Germline CDR1 is SGHRS and CDR2 is YFSETQ. The CDR3 length is 16 residues. The CDR3 reads CASSNGQQYSYNEQFF. CDR3 nucleotide sequence: TGCGCCAGCAGCAACGGACAGCAATACTCCTACAATGAGCAGTTCTTC.

The CDR3 reads CSANRQGPGNTQYF. The CDR3 DNA is TGCAGCGCTAACAGACAGGGCCCGGGAAATACGCAGTATTTT. The rearrangement uses TRBV29-1 and TRBJ2-3; 7 nucleotides line up with TRBD1. The trim removed 7 bases at V and 7 bases at J, leaving 14 bases unmatched. The germline V gene encodes CDR1 SQVTM and CDR2 ANQGSEA. This CDR3 contains 14 residues.